These 23 T cell receptor beta chains were all obtained from the same sample, sequenced in a study of monozygotic twins with inflammatory bowel disease. TCRdb re-called the 5' RACE reads; every CDR3 protein appears as one record, without DNA. The sample data list tens of thousands of distinct CDR3 sequences. The sample was blood. The origin of the receptors is a human donor with ulcerative colitis or Crohn's disease, or a healthy co-twin of an affected twin (not recorded which).

The chain links TRBV5-5 to TRBJ1-2; TCRdb proposes TRBD1, but this gene call is untestable without DNA. The CDR3 totals 14 residues. Germline V CDR1 and CDR2: SGHKS, YYEKEE (reference sequence). CDR3 amino acids: CASSSWGTVMANTF.

V gene TRBV5-1 combines with J gene TRBJ2-1; with no DNA, the TCRdb D assignment of TRBD1 cannot be verified. CDR1 is SGHRS and CDR2 is YFSETQ in the germline V gene. The CDR3 is made up of 14 amino acids. CDR3 sequence: CASSFVGQTNEQFF. Supplemented by reference TRBV5-1 and TRBJ2-1, the full variable domain reads KAGVTQTPRYLIKTRGQQVTLSCSPISGHRSVSWYQQTPGQGLQFLFEYFSETQRNKGNFPGRFSGRQFSNSRSEMNVSTLELGDSALYLCASSFVGQTNEQFFGPGTRLTVL.

The V call is TRBV5-5, the J call TRBJ2-2. The CDR3 spans 15 residues. Looked up from germline, CDR1 is SGHKS and CDR2 is YYEKEE (reference sequence). CDR3 in amino acids: CASRLLAANTGELFF.

The V call is TRBV6-1, the J call TRBJ1-2; the TRBD1 assignment by TCRdb is unverifiable without DNA. This CDR3 spans 14 amino acids. Germline assignment: CDR1 MNHNS and CDR2 SASEGT. The CDR3 sequence: CASSDFRQTGGYTF.

The chain is built from TRBV29-1 and TRBJ2-7; TCRdb picks TRBD1, but there is no DNA to check that call. The CDR3 totals 12 residues. Germline assignment: CDR1 SQVTM and CDR2 ANQGSEA. The CDR3 spells CSVRTVSYEQYF.

V usage is TRBV5-6 and J usage is TRBJ1-2. The CDR3 is 13 amino acids. Germline CDR1 and CDR2: SGHDT and YYEEEE. CDR3 residues: CASSLAKVDVPLF.

The gene calls are TRBV9 and TRBJ2-5; TCRdb designates TRBD2, a call that cannot be tested without DNA. The CDR3 spans 15 residues. Germline V gene lookup returns CDR1 SGDLS and CDR2 YYNGEE. The CDR3 loop is CASSGEDNLQETQYF.

This chain links TRBV7-9 with TRBJ2-7; TCRdb returns TRBD1, unconfirmable since there is no DNA. Germline loops: CDR1 SEHNR, CDR2 FQNEAQ (reference sequence). The CDR3 covers 16 residues. The CDR3 here is CASSLGHRVVDYEQYF.

V is TRBV11-3 and J is TRBJ2-1; absent DNA, TCRdb's TRBD2 call cannot be checked. The CDR3 extends over 16 amino acids. In germline, CDR1 is SGHNT, CDR2 YENEEA. CDR3 loop: CASSLGGTRSYNEQFF.

The chain combines TRBV6-5 with TRBJ1-6. This CDR3 is built from 17 residues. Germline V gene sequence: CDR1 MNHEY, CDR2 SVGAGI. CDR3 sequence reads: CASSYVSPPKYNSPLHF.

The V and J genes are TRBV15 and TRBJ2-1; TCRdb's D gene call, TRBD1, goes unchecked for lack of DNA. The CDR3 totals 15 residues. The V gene's germline CDR1 is LNHNV and CDR2 YYDKDF (reference sequence). The CDR3: CATSPDRTSYNEQFF.

The chain is built from TRBV7-2 and TRBJ1-1. Germline loops: CDR1 SGHTA, CDR2 FQGNSA. The length of the CDR3 is 16 residues. Here the CDR3 reads CASSLAAVQGGTEAFF.

The CDR3 reads CASSFKSTSDTQYF. V gene TRBV7-9 combines with J gene TRBJ2-3. Germline values: CDR1 SEHNR, CDR2 FQNEAQ (reference sequence). The CDR3 length is 14 residues.

This chain links TRBV20-1 with TRBJ1-2; TCRdb outputs TRBD1, but without DNA this stays unchecked. Looked up from germline, CDR1 is DFQATT and CDR2 is SNEGSKA (reference sequence). This CDR3 has 14 amino acids. The CDR3 spells CSAYTGTGGSGYTF.

This chain links TRBV19 with TRBJ2-1. The germline V gene encodes CDR1 LNHDA and CDR2 SQIVND (reference sequence). This CDR3 has 17 amino acids. CDR3 residues: CASSISVTSSSYNEQFF.

V and J are TRBV24-1 and TRBJ1-5; TCRdb's D call of TRBD1 is untestable without DNA. CDR3 length equals 13 residues. Germline V gene sequence: CDR1 KGHDR, CDR2 SFDVKD. The CDR3 is CATTGQHNQPQHF.

J is TRBJ2-5 and V is TRBV13; with no DNA, the TCRdb D assignment of TRBD1 cannot be verified. Per the germline V gene, CDR1 is PRHDT and CDR2 is FYEKMQ (reference sequence). The CDR3 length is 17 residues. The CDR3 is CASSLRVGTGTEETQYF.

The gene calls are TRBV5-1 and TRBJ2-7; without DNA, the TCRdb call of TRBD2 cannot be checked. The CDR3 covers 14 residues. The germline V gene has CDR1 SGHRS and CDR2 YFSETQ. The CDR3 sequence: CASSSEAGPYEQYF.

This chain joins TRBV12-3 or TRBV12-4 and TRBJ2-3; TCRdb returns TRBD1, unconfirmable since there is no DNA. The CDR3 is 15 residues long. CDR3 amino acids: CASSPDRTKGDTQYF.

The chain joins TRBV6-5 to TRBJ2-2. Per the germline V gene, CDR1 is MNHEY and CDR2 is SVGAGI. CDR3 length: 16 amino acids. CDR3 in amino acids: CASSYSRGSGTGELFF.

The V and J genes are TRBV29-1 and TRBJ2-1; without DNA, the TCRdb call of TRBD1 cannot be checked. Germline V gene sequence: CDR1 SQVTM, CDR2 ANQGSEA. The CDR3 length is 13 residues. CDR3 sequence reads: CSSRRSIDNEQFF.

The CDR3 region is CASSVTGTTYEQYF. The V and J genes are TRBV5-5 and TRBJ2-7; with no DNA, the TCRdb D assignment of TRBD2 cannot be verified. Germline CDR1 and CDR2: SGHKS and YYEKEE (reference sequence). This CDR3 region has 14 residues.

V usage is TRBV11-2 and J usage is TRBJ1-3. In germline, CDR1 is SGHAT, CDR2 FQNNGV. CDR3 length: 14 amino acids. CDR3 sequence reads: CASSSTTGGNTIYF.